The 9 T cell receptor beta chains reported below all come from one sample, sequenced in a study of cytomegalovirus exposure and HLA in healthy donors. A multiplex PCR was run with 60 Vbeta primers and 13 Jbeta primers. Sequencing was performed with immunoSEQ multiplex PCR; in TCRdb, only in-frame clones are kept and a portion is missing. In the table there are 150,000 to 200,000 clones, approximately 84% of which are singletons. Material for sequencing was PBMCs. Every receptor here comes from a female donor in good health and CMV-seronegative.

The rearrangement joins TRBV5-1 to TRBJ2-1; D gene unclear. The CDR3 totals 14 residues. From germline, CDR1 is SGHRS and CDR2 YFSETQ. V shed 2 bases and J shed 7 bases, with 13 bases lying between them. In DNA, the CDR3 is TGCGCCAGCAGCTTAGTGACGGGTAGGAATGAGCAGTTCTTC. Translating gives CASSLVTGRNEQFF.

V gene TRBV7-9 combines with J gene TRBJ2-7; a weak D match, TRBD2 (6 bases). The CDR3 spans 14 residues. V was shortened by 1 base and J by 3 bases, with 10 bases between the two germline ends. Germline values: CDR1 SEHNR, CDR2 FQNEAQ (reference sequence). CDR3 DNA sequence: TGTGCCAGCAGCTTAGACGGAGGGGTCTACGAGCAGTACTTC. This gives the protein CASSLDGGVYEQYF.

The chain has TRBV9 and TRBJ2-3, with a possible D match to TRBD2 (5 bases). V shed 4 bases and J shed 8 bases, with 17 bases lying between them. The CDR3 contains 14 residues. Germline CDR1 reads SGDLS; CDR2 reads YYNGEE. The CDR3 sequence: CASSSAGAALTQYF. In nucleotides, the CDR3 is TGTGCCAGCAGCTCTGCGGGCGCGGCCCTTACGCAGTATTTT.

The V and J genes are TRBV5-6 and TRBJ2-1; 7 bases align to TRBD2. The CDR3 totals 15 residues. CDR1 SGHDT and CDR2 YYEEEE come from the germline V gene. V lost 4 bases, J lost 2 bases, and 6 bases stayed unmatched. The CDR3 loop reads CASSTGGVTYNEQFF. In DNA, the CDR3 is TGTGCCAGCAGCACTGGGGGGGTTACCTACAATGAGCAGTTCTTC.

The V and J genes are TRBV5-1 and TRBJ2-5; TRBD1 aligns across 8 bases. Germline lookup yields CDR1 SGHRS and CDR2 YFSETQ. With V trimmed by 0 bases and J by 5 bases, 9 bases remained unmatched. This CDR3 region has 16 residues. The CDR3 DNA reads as TGCGCCAGCAGCTTGGCCAGGACAGGGTCAACGGAGACCCAGTACTTC. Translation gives CASSLARTGSTETQYF. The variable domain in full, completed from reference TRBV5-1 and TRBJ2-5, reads KAGVTQTPRYLIKTRGQQVTLSCSPISGHRSVSWYQQTPGQGLQFLFEYFSETQRNKGNFPGRFSGRQFSNSRSEMNVSTLELGDSALYLCASSLARTGSTETQYFGPGTRLLVL.

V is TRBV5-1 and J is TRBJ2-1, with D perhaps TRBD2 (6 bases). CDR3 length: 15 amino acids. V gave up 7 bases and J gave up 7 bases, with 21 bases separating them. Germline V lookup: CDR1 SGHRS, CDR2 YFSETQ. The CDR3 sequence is CASSVYVGLENEQFF. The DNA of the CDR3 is TGCGCCAGCTCCGTGTACGTGGGACTGGAAAATGAGCAGTTCTTC.

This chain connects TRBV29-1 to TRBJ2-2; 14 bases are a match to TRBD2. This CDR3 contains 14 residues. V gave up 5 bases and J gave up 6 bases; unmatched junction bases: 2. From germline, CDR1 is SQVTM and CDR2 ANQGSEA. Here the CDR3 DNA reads TGCAGCGTTCGACTAGCGGGAGGGGCCGGGGAGCTGTTTTTT. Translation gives CSVRLAGGAGELFF.

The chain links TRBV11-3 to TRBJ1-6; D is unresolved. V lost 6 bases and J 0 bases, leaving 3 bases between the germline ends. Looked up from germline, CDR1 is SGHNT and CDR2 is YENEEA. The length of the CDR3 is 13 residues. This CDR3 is CASRSSYNSPLHF. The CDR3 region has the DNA TGTGCCAGCAGGAGCTCCTATAATTCACCCCTCCACTTT.

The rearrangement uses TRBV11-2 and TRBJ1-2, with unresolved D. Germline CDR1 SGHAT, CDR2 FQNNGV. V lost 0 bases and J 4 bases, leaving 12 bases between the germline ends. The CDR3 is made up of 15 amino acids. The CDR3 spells CASSLDIQNRYGYTF. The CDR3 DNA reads TGTGCCAGCAGCTTAGATATACAGAATCGCTATGGCTACACCTTC.